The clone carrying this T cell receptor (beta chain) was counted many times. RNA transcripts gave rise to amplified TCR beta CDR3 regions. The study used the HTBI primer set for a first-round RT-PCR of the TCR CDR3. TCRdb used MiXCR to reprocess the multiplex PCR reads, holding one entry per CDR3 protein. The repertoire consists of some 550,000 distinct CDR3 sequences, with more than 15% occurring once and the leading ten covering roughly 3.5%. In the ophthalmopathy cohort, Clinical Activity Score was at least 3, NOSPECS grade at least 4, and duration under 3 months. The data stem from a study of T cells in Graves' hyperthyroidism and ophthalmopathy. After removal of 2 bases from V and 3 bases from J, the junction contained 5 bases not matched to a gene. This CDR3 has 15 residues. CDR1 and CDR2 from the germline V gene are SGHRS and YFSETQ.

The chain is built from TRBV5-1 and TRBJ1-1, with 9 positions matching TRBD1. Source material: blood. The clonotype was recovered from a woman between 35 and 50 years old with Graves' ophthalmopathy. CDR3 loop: CASSFGTGRDTEAFF. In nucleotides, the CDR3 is TGCGCCAGCAGCTTTGGGACAGGGCGCGACACTGAAGCTTTCTTT.